The text below deals with one TCR beta chain. Its antigen remains undetermined. Base qualities are not provided; no much larger clone lies one nucleotide away. The data stem from a study of shared clonotypes between healthy human individuals (dated by TCRdb to the early 2020s). For the wider study: The cohort comprised a couple of women and a few men aged 18 to 49 years. For each donor, CD4 naive and CD4 memory were each run on three plates, CD8 naive on two plates, and CD8 memory on one plate. Blood TCR repertoires of about five healthy adults were deeply sequenced to estimate repertoire size and the extent of clonotype sharing between individuals. To increase sequencing depth and limit assay-specific biases, TCR repertoire library preparation and sequencing were carried out by different laboratories using diverse techniques. Each donor's leukapheresis produced roughly between roughly 0.85 and 9 billion PBMCs. The full study reports these points: Sampling was limited to blood, and TCR repertoires in tissue likely differ from TCR repertoires in blood. Sharing across a few donors was observed for around 5% of naive CD4, over 3% of naive CD8, about 2.5% of memory CD4, and approximately 0.41% of memory CD8 clonotypes. Compared with non-shared clonotypes, clonotypes shared by all four sorted-subset donors had higher generation probabilities. Even with the large sequencing depth, rarefaction of the sorted-subset datasets indicated that sequencing was incomplete. Because the study included only a small number of donors, the genetic and exposure-history diversity represented was limited. Based on pairwise subsampling, the degree of clonotype sharing among donors was expected to be affected by sequencing depth. Naive subsets generally had larger estimated clonotype richness than memory subsets did.

Including the terminal cysteine and phenylalanine, the CDR3 comprises 13 residues. Kept here is only the CDR3 DNA, which spans 39 bases and is read in frame from base 1. CDR1 and CDR2 are drawn from the germline V gene (reference sequence): SSHAT, FNYEAQ. The germline ends are 6 bases apart after V is trimmed by 1 base and J by 4 bases. Using the deep immunoSEQ assay, TCR CDR3 regions were amplified from genomic DNA by multiplex PCR. For each cell subset, the extracted genomic DNA was distributed evenly across all wells of several immunoSEQ 96-well plates, and each plate served as one replicate. For sorted subsets, 150 to 250 ng genomic DNA, equal to 30,000 to 35,000 T cell genomes, was loaded into each replicate PCR. The purified libraries were quantified using a Qubit 3.0 fluorometer, sized with a Bioanalyzer 2100, and then quantified again using the KAPA Library Quantification kit. A separate single-read 150-cycle Illumina NextSeq 550 flow cell was used to sequence each immunoSEQ 96-well plate. Processing in the source paper ran as follows. The immunoSEQ output contained only junctional sequences without quality scores, so filtering could not match that applied to full-length reads. Sequences were annotated with PyIR, a Python wrapper for IgBLAST v1.9, and V/J genes and CDR3 were assigned using IMGT germline references. Reads were filtered out if the reads had weak V/J assignments (E-value above 1e-6), no CDR3, stop codons, out-of-frame junctions, or ambiguous translated residues. A V3J clonotype was defined by an identical inferred V gene, J gene, and CDR3 amino acid sequence. To compute the percentage overlap between repertoires, the number of shared unique clonotypes was divided by the size of the smaller repertoire. Three approaches were used to assess repertoire richness: RTK rarefaction, the Chao1 estimator, and Recon v2.1 estimates of unobserved clonotypes. OLGA was used to compute generation probabilities for all TCRbeta clonotypes that the gDNA method yielded from a few donors. TCRdb obtained this table from immuneACCESS and retained in-frame rearrangements with V and J assigned. These tables miss some clones; where compared with another copy, unresolved V genes account for less than half of the shortfall, and the remainder is unexplained. The D gene and trimming were derived from the DNA, and the V and J assignments and clone size from that table. The sample yields approximately 2,300,000 clones; around 93% were counted once. Approximately 0.41% of the sample comes from the top ten.

Healthy HIV-negative adults with no recently reported acute infections or vaccinations were included as donors. All donors were Caucasian adults living in Nashville, Tennessee, USA. CD4+ T cells were enriched by magnetic negative selection; naive cells were then positively selected on CD45RA, and the negative fraction formed the memory subset. After blood collection by leukapheresis, PBMCs were isolated using Ficoll-Histopaque density gradient centrifugation and then cryopreserved in the vapor phase of liquid nitrogen. Analytical flow cytometry was used to check the purity and quantity of every magnetically sorted T cell population. Each sorted fraction had its genomic DNA isolated and then quantified by UV absorbance on a Nanodrop 2000c.

Sequences were obtained from naive CD4+ T cells from PBMCs. The label giving this sample's cell subset or site can be read as: CD45RA+ positively selected. The sequence is built from TRBV7-7 and TRBJ2-3; a weak D assignment points to TRBD1 (6 bases agree). The TCR was taken from a man between 18 and 29 years old in good health. Some clones in this sample may be carry-over from other donors' samples. The CDR3 corresponds to CASSLGGPDTQYF. The DNA sequence is given as TGTGCCAGCAGCTTAGGGGGGCCAGATACGCAGTATTTT.